This entry is about one T cell receptor beta chain. Here immunoSEQ multiplex PCR was the method, and the copy in TCRdb shows in-frame clones only, minus some. The repertoire holds around 450,000 clones, with 87% as singletons. V gave up 6 bases and J gave up 10 bases; unmatched junction bases: 4. CDR1 is MDHEN, CDR2 SYDVKM, per germline. This CDR3 has 12 residues. The sample originates from a study of blood T cell repertoires in COVID-19. Study-level background: PBMCs, B-cell-depleted T cells, or T cells were the source of the cDNA or gDNA that made up the material.

The sequence derives from a woman aged 18 to 35 who had recovered from COVID-19. Sequencing was carried out using PBMCs or T cells enriched from blood (not recorded which). The chain joins TRBV28 to TRBJ1-4; 8 bases line up with TRBD1. As DNA, the CDR3 is TGTGCCAGCAGCTTACAGGGGGGAAAACTGTTTTTT. Its protein product is CASSLQGGKLFF.